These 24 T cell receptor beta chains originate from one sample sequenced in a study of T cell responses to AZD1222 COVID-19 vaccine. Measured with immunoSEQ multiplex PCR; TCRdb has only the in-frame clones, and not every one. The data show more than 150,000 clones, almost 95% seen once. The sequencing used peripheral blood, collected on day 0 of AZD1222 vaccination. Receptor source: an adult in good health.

The CDR3 DNA follows: TGTGCCAGCAGCAAGGCCGGGACAGGGGGTCCGGAAGCTTTCTTT. It encodes CASSKAGTGGPEAFF. The chain carries TRBV3-1 (or the pseudogene TRBV3-2) and TRBJ1-1; 11 bases align to TRBD1. CDR1 and CDR2 from the germline V gene are LGHDT and YNNKEL (reference sequence). After removal of 5 bases from V and 8 bases from J, the junction contained 10 bases not matched to a gene. This CDR3 region has 15 residues.

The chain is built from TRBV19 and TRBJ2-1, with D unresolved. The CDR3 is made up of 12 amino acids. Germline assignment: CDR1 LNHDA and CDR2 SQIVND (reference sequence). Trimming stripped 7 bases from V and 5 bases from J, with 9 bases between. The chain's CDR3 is CASTGRNNEQFF. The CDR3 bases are TGTGCCAGTACCGGCCGAAACAATGAGCAGTTCTTC.

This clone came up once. CDR3 nucleotides: TGTGCCAGCAGCGTGAGGGGGAACTCTGGGGCCAACGTCCTGACTTTC. Amino acid sequence: CASSVRGNSGANVLTF. The chain employs TRBV9 and TRBJ2-6; TRBD1 might be the D (6 bases). Germline assignment: CDR1 SGDLS and CDR2 YYNGEE. The length of the CDR3 is 16 residues. Trimming took 2 bases from V and 0 from J, leaving 9 bases between them.

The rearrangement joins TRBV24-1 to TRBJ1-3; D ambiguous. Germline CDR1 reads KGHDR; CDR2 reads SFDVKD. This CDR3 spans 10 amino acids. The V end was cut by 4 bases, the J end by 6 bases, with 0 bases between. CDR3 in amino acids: CATSENTIYF. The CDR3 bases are TGTGCCACCAGTGAAAACACCATATATTTT.

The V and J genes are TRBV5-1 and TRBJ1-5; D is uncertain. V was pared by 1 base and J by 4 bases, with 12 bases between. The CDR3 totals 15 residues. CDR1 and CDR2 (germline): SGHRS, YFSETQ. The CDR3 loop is CASSLMSGENQPQHF. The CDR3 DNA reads TGCGCCAGCAGCTTGATGAGTGGGGAAAATCAGCCCCAGCATTTT.

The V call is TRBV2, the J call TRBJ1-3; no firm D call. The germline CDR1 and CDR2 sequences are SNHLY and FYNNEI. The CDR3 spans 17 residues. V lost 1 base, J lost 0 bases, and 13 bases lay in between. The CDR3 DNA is TGTGCCAGCAGTGAAGGAGGCGCGTCGGCCTCTGGAAACACCATATATTTT. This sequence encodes CASSEGGASASGNTIYF.

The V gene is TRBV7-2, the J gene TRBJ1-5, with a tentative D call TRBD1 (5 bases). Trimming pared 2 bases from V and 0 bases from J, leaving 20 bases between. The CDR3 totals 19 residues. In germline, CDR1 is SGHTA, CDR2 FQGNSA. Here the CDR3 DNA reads TGTGCCAGCAGCTTACAGGTCCCCCGGGACTCATATAGCAATCAGCCCCAGCATTTT. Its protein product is CASSLQVPRDSYSNQPQHF.

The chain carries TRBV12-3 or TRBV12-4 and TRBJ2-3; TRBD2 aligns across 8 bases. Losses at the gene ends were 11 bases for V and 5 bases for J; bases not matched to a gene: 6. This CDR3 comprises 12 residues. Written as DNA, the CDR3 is TGTGCCGGGTCCGCGGGAGGAGATACGCAGTATTTT. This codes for CAGSAGGDTQYF.

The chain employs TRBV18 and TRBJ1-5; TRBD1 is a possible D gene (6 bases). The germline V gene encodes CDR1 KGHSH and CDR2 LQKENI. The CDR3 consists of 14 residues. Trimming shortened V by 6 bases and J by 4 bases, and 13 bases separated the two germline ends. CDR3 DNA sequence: TGTGCCAGCTCGGACACAGGGCTAAATCAGCCCCAGCATTTT. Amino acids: CASSDTGLNQPQHF. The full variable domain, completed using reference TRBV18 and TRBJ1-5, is NAGVMQNPRHLVRRRGQEARLRCSPMKGHSHVYWYRQLPEEGLKFMVYLQKENIIDESGMPKERFSAEFPKEGPSILRIQQVVRGDSAAYFCASSDTGLNQPQHFGDGTRLSIL.

The CDR3 protein is CSIGVSYEQYF. CDR3 sequence (DNA): TGCAGCATCGGGGTGTCCTACGAGCAGTACTTC. The chain carries TRBV29-1 and TRBJ2-7, with D possibly matching TRBD2 (5 bases). The CDR3 totals 11 residues. V lost 8 bases to trimming and J lost 1 base, with 9 bases between them. Germline CDR1 reads SQVTM; CDR2 reads ANQGSEA.

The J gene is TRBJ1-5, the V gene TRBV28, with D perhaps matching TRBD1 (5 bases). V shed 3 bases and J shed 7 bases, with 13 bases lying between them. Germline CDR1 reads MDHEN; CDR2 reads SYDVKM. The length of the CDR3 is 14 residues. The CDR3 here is CASSLRAGGQPQHF. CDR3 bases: TGTGCCAGCAGTTTGCGAGCCGGGGGACAGCCCCAGCATTTT.

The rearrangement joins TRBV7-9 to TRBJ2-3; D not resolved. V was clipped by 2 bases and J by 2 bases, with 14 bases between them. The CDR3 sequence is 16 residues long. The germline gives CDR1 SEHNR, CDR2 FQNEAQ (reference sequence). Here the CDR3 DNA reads TGTGCCAGCAGCTTAAATATCCTGGCGGCCACAGATACGCAGTATTTT. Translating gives CASSLNILAATDTQYF.

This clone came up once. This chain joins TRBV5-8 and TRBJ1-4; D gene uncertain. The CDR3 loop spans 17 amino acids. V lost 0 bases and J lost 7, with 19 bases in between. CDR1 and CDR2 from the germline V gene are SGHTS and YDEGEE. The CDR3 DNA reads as TGTGCCAGCAGCTTGGAGGTCAATAGAGGCGGCGGTGAAAAACTGTTTTTT. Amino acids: CASSLEVNRGGGEKLFF. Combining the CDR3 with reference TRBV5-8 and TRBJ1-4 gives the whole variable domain EAGVTQSPTHLIKTRGQQATLRCSPISGHTSVYWYQQALGLGLQFLLWYDEGEERNRGNFPPRFSGRQFPNYSSELNVNALELEDSALYLCASSLEVNRGGGEKLFFGSGTQLSVL.

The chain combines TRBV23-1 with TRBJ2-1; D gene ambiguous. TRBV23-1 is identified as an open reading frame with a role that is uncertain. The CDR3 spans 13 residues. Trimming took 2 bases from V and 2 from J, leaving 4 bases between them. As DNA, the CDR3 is TGCGCCAGCAGTCAACCGGCCTACAATGAGCAGTTCTTC. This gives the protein CASSQPAYNEQFF.

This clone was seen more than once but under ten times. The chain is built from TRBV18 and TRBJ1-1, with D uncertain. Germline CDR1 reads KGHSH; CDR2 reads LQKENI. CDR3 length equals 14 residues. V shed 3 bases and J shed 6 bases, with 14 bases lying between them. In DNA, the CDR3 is TGTGCCAGCTCACCGACCGCCGCCGGAGCTGAAGCTTTCTTT. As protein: CASSPTAAGAEAFF.

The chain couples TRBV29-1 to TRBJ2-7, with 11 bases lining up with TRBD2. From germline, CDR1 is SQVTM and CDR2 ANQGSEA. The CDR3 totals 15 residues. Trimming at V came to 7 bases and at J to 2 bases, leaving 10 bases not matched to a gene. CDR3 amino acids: CSASGGLAATYEQYF. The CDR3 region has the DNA TGCAGCGCGAGTGGGGGACTAGCGGCCACCTACGAGCAGTACTTC.

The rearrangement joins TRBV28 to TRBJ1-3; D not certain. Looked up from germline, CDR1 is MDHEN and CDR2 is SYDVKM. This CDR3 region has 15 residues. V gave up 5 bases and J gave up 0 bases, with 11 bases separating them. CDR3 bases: TGTGCCAGCAGTCACGGACGGAACTCTGGAAACACCATATATTTT. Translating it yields CASSHGRNSGNTIYF.

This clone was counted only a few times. CDR3 coding DNA: TGTGCCAGCTCACCAGGTTTGAGCGGGTGGTCCTACGAGCAGTACTTC. Translated, it gives CASSPGLSGWSYEQYF. J is TRBJ2-7 and V is TRBV18, with D possibly matching TRBD2 (6 bases). The germline V and J ends were trimmed by 2 bases and 1 base, with 15 bases remaining between them. The CDR3 has 16 residues. Germline CDR1 is KGHSH and CDR2 is LQKENI.

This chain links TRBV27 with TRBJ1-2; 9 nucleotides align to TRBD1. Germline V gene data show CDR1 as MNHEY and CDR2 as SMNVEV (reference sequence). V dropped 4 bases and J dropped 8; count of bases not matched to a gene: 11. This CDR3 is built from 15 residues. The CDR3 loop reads CASSSGPGQGFGYTF. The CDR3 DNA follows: TGTGCCAGCAGTTCAGGGCCGGGACAGGGCTTCGGCTACACCTTC.

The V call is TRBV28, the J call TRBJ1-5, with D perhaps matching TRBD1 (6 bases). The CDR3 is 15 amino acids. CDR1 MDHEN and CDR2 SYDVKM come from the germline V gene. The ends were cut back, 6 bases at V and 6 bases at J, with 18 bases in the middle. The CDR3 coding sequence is TGTGCCAGCAGATCTCCGGACAGAGGGATTCAGCCCCAGCATTTT. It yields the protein CASRSPDRGIQPQHF.

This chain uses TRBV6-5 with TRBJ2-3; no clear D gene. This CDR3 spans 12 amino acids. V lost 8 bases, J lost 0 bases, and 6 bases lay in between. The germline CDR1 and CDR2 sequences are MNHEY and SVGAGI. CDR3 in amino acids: CASRLSTDTQYF. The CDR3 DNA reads TGTGCCAGCCGCCTTAGCACAGATACGCAGTATTTT.

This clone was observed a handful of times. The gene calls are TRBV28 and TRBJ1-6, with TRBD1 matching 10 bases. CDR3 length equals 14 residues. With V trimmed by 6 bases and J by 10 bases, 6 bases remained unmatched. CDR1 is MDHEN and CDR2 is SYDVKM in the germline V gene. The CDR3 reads CASSPTGGLSPLHF. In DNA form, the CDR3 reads TGTGCCAGCAGCCCGACAGGGGGCTTATCACCCCTCCACTTT. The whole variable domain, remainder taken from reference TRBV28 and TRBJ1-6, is DVKVTQSSRYLVKRTGEKVFLECVQDMDHENMFWYRQDPGLGLRLIYFSYDVKMKEKGDIPEGYSVSREKKERFSLILESASTNQTSMYLCASSPTGGLSPLHFGNGTRLTVT.

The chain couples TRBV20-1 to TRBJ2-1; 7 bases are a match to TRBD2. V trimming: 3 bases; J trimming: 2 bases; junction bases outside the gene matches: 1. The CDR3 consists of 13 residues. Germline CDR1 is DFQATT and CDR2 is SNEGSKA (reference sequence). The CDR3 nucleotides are TGCAGTGCTAGTACTAGCGCCTACAATGAGCAGTTCTTC. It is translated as CSASTSAYNEQFF.

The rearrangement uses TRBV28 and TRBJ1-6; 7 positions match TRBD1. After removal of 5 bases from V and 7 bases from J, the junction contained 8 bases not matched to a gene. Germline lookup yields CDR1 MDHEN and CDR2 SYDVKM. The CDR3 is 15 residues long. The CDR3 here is CASSQLTGNNSPLHF. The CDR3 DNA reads TGTGCCAGCAGTCAACTGACAGGGAACAATTCACCCCTCCACTTT.